The clone carrying this T cell receptor beta chain was seen a single time. The CDR3 has 12 amino acids. V shed 1 base and J shed 8 bases, with 8 bases lying between them. Germline CDR1 reads MNHNS; CDR2 reads SASEGT. The data were obtained in a study of blood T cell repertoires in COVID-19. Overall study: Whether acute or convalescent, the COVID-19 samples came from the United States, Italy and Spain. The analysed material was cDNA or gDNA that came from T cells, B-cell-depleted T cells, or PBMCs.

Original methodology: Reference gene primer amplification gave nucleated cell count estimates. Sequenced by immunoSEQ multiplex PCR; TCRdb stores in-frame clones only, minus some. D and trimming were read from the DNA, whereas the V and J calls and clone size are those reported in that table. The sample shows over 600,000 clones, over 80% of them seen only once. The TCR was taken from a woman under 30 with acute or convalescent COVID-19. The material sequenced was peripheral blood. The V and J genes are TRBV6-1 and TRBJ1-2; D might be TRBD1 (5 bases). The CDR3 loop reads CASSEGGGGYTF. The CDR3 nucleotides read TGTGCCAGCAGTGAAGGGGGCGGCGGCTACACCTTC.